This note documents a single TCR beta chain sequence. Sequencing used immunoSEQ multiplex PCR; TCRdb keeps in-frame clones, though not all of them. This table holds over 80,000 clones, around 80% found once. The sample comes from a study of control samples from healthy donors and cancer patients. Between the trimmed V and J ends, which lost 6 bases and 0 bases, there was a span of 11 bases. There are 15 residues in the CDR3. CDR1 and CDR2 from the germline V gene are MNHEY and SVGAGI. This chain links TRBV6-5 with TRBJ2-2; D may correspond to TRBD1 or TRBD2 (5 bases each). The sequencing input was blood. This clonotype was obtained from a man aged 55-75 years in good health. The CDR3 nucleotides read TGTGCCAGCAGACCGGGACCGACGAACACCGGGGAGCTGTTTTTT. Amino acids: CASRPGPTNTGELFF.